This T cell receptor beta chain was sequenced for a study of post-analysis software for immune sequencing data. The study's findings and limits: Elevated frequency relative to controls characterized four to six TRBV segments in patients, TRBV5-6, TRBV5-1 and TRBV20-1 among them.

The CDR3 spans 15 residues. The germline CDR1 and CDR2 sequences are SGHRS and YFSETQ. Trimming took off 0 bases at V and 5 bases at J, with 14 bases between the two ends. Comments on this clonotype: What it binds is not known.

TCR beta cDNA libraries had unique molecular identifiers. cDNA molecules numbering around 450,000 came from roughly 1 to 10 million T cells. TCRdb processed the PCR reads anew with MiXCR; each CDR3 protein has one entry. The table lists about half a million distinct CDR3 sequences, roughly 45% of them singletons. The gene calls are TRBV5-1 and TRBJ2-5; D possibly corresponds to TRBD1 (6 bases). The sequence derives from a girl under 18 with multiple sclerosis. Sequencing was performed on blood. Here the CDR3 DNA reads TGCGCCAGCAGCTTGGGTTACGGACAGCAGGAGACCCAGTACTTC. Translating it yields CASSLGYGQQETQYF.